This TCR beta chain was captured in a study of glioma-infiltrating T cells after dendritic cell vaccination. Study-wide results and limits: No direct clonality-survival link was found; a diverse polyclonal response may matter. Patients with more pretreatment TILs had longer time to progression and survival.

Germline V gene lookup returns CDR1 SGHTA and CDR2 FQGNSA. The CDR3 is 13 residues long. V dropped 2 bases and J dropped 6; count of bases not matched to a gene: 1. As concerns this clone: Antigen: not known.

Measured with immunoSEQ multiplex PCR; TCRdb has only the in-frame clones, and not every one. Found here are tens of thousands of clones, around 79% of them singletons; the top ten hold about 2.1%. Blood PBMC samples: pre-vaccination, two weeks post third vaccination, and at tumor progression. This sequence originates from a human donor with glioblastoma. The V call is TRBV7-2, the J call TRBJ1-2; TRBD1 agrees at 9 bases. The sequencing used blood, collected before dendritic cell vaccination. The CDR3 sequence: CASSLRTGDGYTF. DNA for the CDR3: TGTGCCAGCAGCTTAAGGACAGGGGATGGCTACACCTTC.